The sequence of this TCR beta chain was determined in a study of T-cell reconstitution after alpha-beta-depleted transplantation in children. Construction of the TCRbeta library involved unique molecular identifiers. MiXCR was run by TCRdb on the PCR reads, yielding one entry per CDR3 protein. The sample comprises a few hundred thousand distinct CDR3 sequences, under 13% of which are singletons, and around 2.4% rests with the top ten. Germline V gene data show CDR1 as LGHDT and CDR2 as YNNKEL (reference sequence). The CDR3 totals 15 residues. The junction had 9 bases not matched to a gene; V was cut back by 1 base and J by 6 bases.

The sequences come from PBMCs from the stem cell graft donor, collected from the stem cell graft. This clonotype was obtained from a human donor who donated a stem cell graft to a child with acute lymphoblastic leukemia. The rearrangement links TRBV3-1 to TRBJ2-7; 7 bases are a match to TRBD2. DNA of the CDR3: TGTGCCAGCAGCCAAGGGGCGGGACTACTCTCCGAGCAGTACTTC. It codes for CASSQGAGLLSEQYF.